Described below is a single TCR beta chain sequence and its context. At one end the junction does not follow the germline gene, possibly because of a read error. CDR1 and CDR2 (germline): SSHAT, FNYEAQ (reference sequence). This CDR3 is built from 13 residues. The data derive from a study of blood T cell repertoires in COVID-19. On the study more broadly: Sample material is recorded as cDNA or gDNA derived from T cells, B-cell-depleted T cells, or PBMCs.

The authors' processing: Reference gene primer amplification yielded estimated nucleated cell counts. The method was immunoSEQ multiplex PCR; TCRdb's version includes in-frame clones alone and lacks a portion of them. Clone size and the V and J calls come from that table; the DNA yielded D and trimming. The top ten hold about 1.5% of the sample, which has fewer than 300,000 clones, roughly 84% seen once. The Seattle site enrolled patients during active infection and followed them longitudinally. The receptor was isolated from a human donor with COVID-19, enrolled during active disease. The donor label of this sample is uncertain. Sequencing was carried out using peripheral blood. The chain employs TRBV7-7 and TRBJ2-3; 7 bases match TRBD1. The chain's CDR3 is CASSTGGTDTQYF. The CDR3 region has the DNA TGTGCTAGCAGCACAGGGGGCACAGATACGCAGTATTTT.